This T cell receptor (beta chain) was recovered during a study of spatial heterogeneity in lung cancer. This clonotype is labeled large. TCRdb independently ran MiXCR on the 5' RACE reads; one entry per CDR3 protein. This sample has 40,000 to 50,000 distinct CDR3 sequences, with around 7.6% found just once. The V end lost 4 bases, the J end lost 4 bases, and 9 bases lay between the germline ends. From germline, CDR1 is KGHSH and CDR2 LQKENI. The CDR3 extends over 13 amino acids. Specified time point: sample taken at primary tumor resection. Without sorting, whole RNA was sequenced from tumor, nontumor lung or frozen PBMC. The donor population consisted of approximately 70 patients with untreated, early-stage non-small cell lung cancer.

The sequencing here drew on PBMCs, taken at surgery. The source is a female donor with early-stage non-small cell lung cancer. The V call is TRBV18, the J call TRBJ2-3; no clear D gene. For the CDR3, the DNA is TGTGCCAGCTCACTTCCCCCGTCAGATACGCAGTATTTT. This translates into CASSLPPSDTQYF.